This T cell receptor beta chain came from a study of CD8 T cells in ankylosing spondylitis. Findings and caveats of the study: Disease-linked clones bore a CD8+ phenotype and were relatively rare in peripheral blood. Reportedly, matched ankylosing spondylitis synovial fluid was significantly enriched for disease-linked clones. A TCR beta motif of roughly 8 highly homologous variants appeared characteristic of ankylosing spondylitis blood.

This clonotype has ten or more counts. The antigen is not known. Researchers built TCR beta libraries using quantitative 5'-RACE with molecular barcodes. Each CDR3 protein is one row after TCRdb ran MiXCR on the 5' RACE reads. The sample includes approximately 35,000 distinct CDR3 sequences, roughly 11% of them seen just once. V shed 1 base, J shed 2 bases, and the junction held 5 bases outside the gene matches. The CDR3 extends over 15 amino acids. CDR1 SEHNR and CDR2 FQNEAQ come from the germline V gene (reference sequence). The chain couples TRBV7-9 to TRBJ2-7; 7 bases line up with TRBD2. The sequence was obtained from a male donor with ankylosing spondylitis. The sample was synovial fluid, either unsorted or a sorted T cell fraction (not recorded which). This chain's CDR3 is CASSLGGSWTYEQYF. The CDR3 DNA is TGTGCCAGCAGCTTAGGCGGGAGTTGGACCTACGAGCAGTACTTC.